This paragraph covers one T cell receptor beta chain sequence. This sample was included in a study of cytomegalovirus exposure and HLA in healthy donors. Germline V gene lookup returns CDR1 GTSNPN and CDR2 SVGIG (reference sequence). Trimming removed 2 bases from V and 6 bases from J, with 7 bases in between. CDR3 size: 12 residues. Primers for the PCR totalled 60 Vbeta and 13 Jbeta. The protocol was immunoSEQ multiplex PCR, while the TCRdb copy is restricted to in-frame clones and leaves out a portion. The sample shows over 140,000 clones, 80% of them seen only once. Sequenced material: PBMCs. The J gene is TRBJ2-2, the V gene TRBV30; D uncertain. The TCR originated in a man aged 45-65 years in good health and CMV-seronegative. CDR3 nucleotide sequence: TGTGCCTGGAGTAGAGATGCCGGGGAGCTGTTTTTT. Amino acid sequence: CAWSRDAGELFF.